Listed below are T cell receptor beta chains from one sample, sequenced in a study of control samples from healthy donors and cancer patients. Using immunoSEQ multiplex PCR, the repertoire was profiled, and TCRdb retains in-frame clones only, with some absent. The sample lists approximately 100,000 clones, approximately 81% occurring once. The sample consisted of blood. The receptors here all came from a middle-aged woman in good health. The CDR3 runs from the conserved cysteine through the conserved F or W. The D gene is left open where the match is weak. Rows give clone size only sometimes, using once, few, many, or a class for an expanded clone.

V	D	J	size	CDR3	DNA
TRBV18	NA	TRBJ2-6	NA	CASSVQQGGLSGANVLTF	TGTGCCAGCTCAGTCCAGCAGGGGGGCCTCTCTGGGGCCAACGTCCTGACTTTC
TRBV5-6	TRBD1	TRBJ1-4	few	CASSYRQGTEGKLFF	TGTGCCAGCAGCTACAGACAGGGGACGGAGGGGAAACTGTTTTTT
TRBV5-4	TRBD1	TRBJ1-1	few	CASSLGAGGPHTEAFF	TGTGCCAGCAGCTTGGGGGCAGGGGGTCCCCACACTGAAGCTTTCTTT
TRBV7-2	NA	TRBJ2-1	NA	CASSPRPSSYNEQFF	TGTGCCAGCTCACCGAGACCCAGCTCCTACAATGAGCAGTTCTTC
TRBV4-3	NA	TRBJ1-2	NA	CASSQDYLSRHGYTF	TGCGCCAGCAGCCAAGATTACCTTTCACGGCATGGCTACACCTTC
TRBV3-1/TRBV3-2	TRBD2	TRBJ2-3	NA	CASSHDPTHEGRDVTDTQYF	TGTGCCAGCAGCCACGACCCAACACACGAGGGGAGGGACGTAACAGATACGCAGTATTTT
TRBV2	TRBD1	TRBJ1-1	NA	CASRADRGTEAFF	TGTGCCAGCAGGGCTGACAGGGGGACTGAAGCTTTCTTT
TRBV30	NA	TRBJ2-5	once	CAWRTTPQETQYF	TGTGCCTGGAGGACCACACCGCAAGAGACCCAGTACTTC
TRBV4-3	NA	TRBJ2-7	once	CASSHARGTDRYEQYF	TGCGCCAGCAGCCATGCCCGGGGGACAGATCGTTACGAGCAGTACTTC
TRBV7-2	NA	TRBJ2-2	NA	CASSLGTTNTGELFF	TGTGCCAGCAGCTTAGGGACGACAAACACCGGGGAGCTGTTTTTT
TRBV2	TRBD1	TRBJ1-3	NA	CASSTGATGNTIYF	TGTGCCAGCAGTACAGGGGCCACAGGAAACACCATATATTTT
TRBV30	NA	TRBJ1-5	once	CAWSMGGRSNQPQHF	TGTGCCTGGAGTATGGGGGGAAGGAGCAATCAGCCCCAGCATTTT
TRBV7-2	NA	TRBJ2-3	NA	CASSERGTLDSTDTQYF	TGTGCCAGCAGCGAAAGGGGGACACTTGATTCCACAGATACGCAGTATTTT
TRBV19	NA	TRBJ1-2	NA	CASTTLGSYGSYTF	TGTGCCAGTACTACCCTGGGAAGCTATGGAAGCTACACCTTC
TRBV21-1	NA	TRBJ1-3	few	CASSKGTGGGNTIYF	TGTGCCAGCAGCAAAGGGACAGGGGGGGGAAACACCATATATTTT
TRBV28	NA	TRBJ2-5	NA	CASSSGWETQYF	TGTGCCAGCAGTTCCGGGTGGGAGACCCAGTACTTC
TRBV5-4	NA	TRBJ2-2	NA	CASRGWGDPPNTGELFF	TGTGCCAGCAGGGGGTGGGGGGACCCTCCGAACACCGGGGAGCTGTTTTTT
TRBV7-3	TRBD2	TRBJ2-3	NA	CASSPGLMDTDTQYF	TGTGCCAGCAGCCCGGGACTAATGGACACAGATACGCAGTATTTT
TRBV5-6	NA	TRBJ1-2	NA	CASSYGTYGYTF	TGTGCCAGCAGCTACGGGACCTATGGCTACACCTTC
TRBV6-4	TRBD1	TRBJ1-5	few	CASSDGTGGNQPQHF	TGTGCCAGCAGTGACGGGACAGGGGGCAATCAGCCCCAGCATTTT
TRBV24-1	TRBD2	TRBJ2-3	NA	CATSDPGKRGDTQYF	TGTGCCACCAGTGACCCGGGAAAGCGGGGAGATACGCAGTATTTT
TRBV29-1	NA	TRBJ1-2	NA	CSAFGGGRNPANYGYTF	TGCAGCGCTTTCGGGGGGGGCCGGAACCCCGCTAACTATGGCTACACCTTC
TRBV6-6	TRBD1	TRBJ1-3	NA	CASSYGTGAGNTIYF	TGTGCCAGCAGTTACGGGACAGGGGCTGGAAACACCATATATTTT
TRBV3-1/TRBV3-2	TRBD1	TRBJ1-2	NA	CASSQDYVGQGLGGYTF	TGTGCCAGCAGCCAAGATTACGTAGGACAGGGTTTGGGTGGCTACACCTTC
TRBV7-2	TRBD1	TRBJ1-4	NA	CASSLRGGEKLFF	TGTGCCAGCAGCTTACGAGGGGGCGAAAAACTGTTTTTT
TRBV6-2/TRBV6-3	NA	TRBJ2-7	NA	CASSYGISYEQYF	TGTGCCAGCAGTTACGGAATCTCCTACGAGCAGTACTTC
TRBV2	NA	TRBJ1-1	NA	CASSLRAFLTEAFF	TGTGCCAGCAGTCTTAGGGCCTTCCTCACTGAAGCTTTCTTT